These T cell receptor beta chains were read from a single sample in a study of T cell changes during pregnancy in multiple sclerosis. Method: immunoSEQ multiplex PCR; TCRdb's copy keeps in-frame clones and lacks some. This sample has tens of thousands of clones, with around 94% found just once. Sequenced here: peripheral blood, sampled in the third trimester of pregnancy. These receptors were collected from a female donor with multiple sclerosis, enrolled in a pregnancy study. Each CDR3 is given with its conserved first and last residue. D genes are given only for firm matches. Size values are once, few and many counts, or a class for expanded clones, and some rows have none.

d_gene	abundance	v_gene	j_gene	CDR3aa	CDR3nt
TRBD2	NA	TRBV7-6	TRBJ2-3	CASSLAPGLAGPDTQYF	TGTGCCAGCAGCTTAGCCCCGGGACTAGCGGGGCCAGATACGCAGTATTTT
TRBD1	NA	TRBV5-1	TRBJ1-1	CASSLSGWGQELNTEAFF	TGCGCCAGCAGCTTGTCAGGCTGGGGACAGGAATTGAACACTGAAGCTTTCTTT
TRBD1	once	TRBV15	TRBJ2-5	CATRGVGQGGLETQYF	TGTGCCACCAGGGGGGTCGGACAGGGGGGTTTGGAGACCCAGTACTTC
TRBD1	NA	TRBV27	TRBJ2-7	CASSLWPGQGTYEQYF	TGTGCCAGCAGTTTATGGCCGGGACAGGGAACCTACGAGCAGTACTTC
NA	NA	TRBV28	TRBJ2-7	CASSSDRTTYEQYF	TGTGCCAGCAGTTCAGACAGGACCACCTACGAGCAGTACTTC
NA	once	TRBV10-1	TRBJ1-4	CASSESKAGTTNEKLFF	TGCGCCAGCAGTGAGTCTAAAGCAGGGACAACTAATGAAAAACTGTTTTTT
NA	NA	TRBV28	TRBJ2-7	CASSLGSHVPYEQYF	TGTGCCAGCAGTTTAGGCAGTCATGTGCCCTACGAGCAGTACTTC
NA	once	TRBV19	TRBJ2-5	CASSARGGQGIRGETQYF	TGTGCCAGTAGTGCCCGGGGGGGACAGGGAATTCGAGGAGAGACCCAGTACTTC
TRBD2	NA	TRBV7-2	TRBJ2-5	CASSSIKREGPETQYF	TGTGCCAGCAGCTCGATAAAGCGGGAGGGCCCAGAGACCCAGTACTTC
NA	NA	TRBV10-3	TRBJ2-7	CAISEPTNRALYEQYF	TGTGCCATCAGTGAGCCTACGAATAGAGCCCTCTACGAGCAGTACTTC
NA	NA	TRBV30	TRBJ2-5	CAWIREETQYF	TGTGCCTGGATCCGGGAAGAGACCCAGTACTTC
TRBD1	NA	TRBV28	TRBJ1-3	CASLDQGQGLGNTIYF	TGTGCCAGCCTAGACCAGGGACAGGGGCTTGGAAACACCATATATTTT
TRBD2	NA	TRBV5-1	TRBJ2-7	CASSLSGGSYEQYF	TGCGCCAGCAGCTTGTCGGGGGGTTCCTACGAGCAGTACTTC
NA	NA	TRBV7-2	TRBJ1-4	CASSLPPATNEKLFF	TGTGCCAGCAGCTTACCCCCTGCAACTAATGAAAAACTGTTTTTT
NA	NA	TRBV28	TRBJ1-1	CASSFKWTSQRGDTEAFF	TGTGCCAGCAGTTTTAAATGGACAAGCCAAAGGGGCGACACTGAAGCTTTCTTT
TRBD1	NA	TRBV27	TRBJ1-2	CASRRLGTGGSYTF	TGTGCCAGCAGGAGACTTGGGACAGGTGGCAGCTACACCTTC
TRBD1	NA	TRBV5-5	TRBJ2-1	CASSQTGGLDNEQFF	TGTGCCAGCAGCCAGACAGGGGGTCTGGACAATGAGCAGTTCTTC
TRBD2	NA	TRBV9	TRBJ2-3	CASSVPQRFREGLDTQYF	TGTGCCAGCAGCGTACCTCAACGGTTTCGGGAGGGCCTTGATACGCAGTATTTT
NA	NA	TRBV19	TRBJ2-5	CAITDGSRQYF	TGTGCCATCACGGACGGGAGCCGCCAGTACTTC
NA	NA	TRBV29-1	TRBJ1-2	CSARHTNYGYTF	TGCAGCGCCCGACACACTAACTATGGCTACACCTTC